This passage covers 15 T cell receptor beta chains from one sample sequenced in a study of control samples from healthy donors and cancer patients. Some clones are missing from TCRdb's copy, which holds only in-frame ones; the method was immunoSEQ multiplex PCR. The data contain 100,000 to 150,000 clones, about 89% of them singletons. Sequencing was performed on blood. The origin of the receptors is a man in his 60s in good health.

The chain is built from TRBV5-1 and TRBJ2-3; D gene unclear. V lost 0 bases, J lost 4 bases, and 15 bases lay in between. Germline V gene data show CDR1 as SGHRS and CDR2 as YFSETQ. The CDR3 totals 16 residues. The CDR3 region has the DNA TGCGCCAGCAGCTTGGAGAGTAGGGAAAGCCCAGATACGCAGTATTTT. It encodes CASSLESRESPDTQYF.

The chain carries TRBV6-4 and TRBJ2-1; a weak D match, TRBD1 (7 bases). From germline, CDR1 is MRHNA and CDR2 SNTAGT. The V end lost 5 bases, the J end lost 13 bases, and 18 bases lay between the germline ends. CDR3 length: 13 amino acids. In nucleotides, the CDR3 is TGTGCCAGCAGTCCGCGGGACAGTTTGGAACAGTTCTTC. Its protein is CASSPRDSLEQFF.

V is TRBV4-3 and J is TRBJ1-5, with a weak D call TRBD1 (5 bases). Germline CDR1 is LGHNA and CDR2 is YSLEER. V lost 1 base to trimming and J lost 1 base, with 5 bases between them. This CDR3 is 14 amino acids long. The CDR3 here is CASSQGTSNQPQHF. Here the CDR3 DNA reads TGCGCCAGCAGCCAAGGGACAAGCAATCAGCCCCAGCATTTT.

In its sample, this clone was seen once. The V and J genes are TRBV5-1 and TRBJ2-1; maybe TRBD2 (5 bases). CDR1 is SGHRS and CDR2 is YFSETQ in the germline V gene. The length of the CDR3 is 15 residues. The V end was cut by 0 bases, the J end by 2 bases, with 9 bases between. As DNA, the CDR3 is TGCGCCAGCAGCTTGGCCGACGGGGCCTACAATGAGCAGTTCTTC. Translation: CASSLADGAYNEQFF.

The chain couples TRBV28 to TRBJ1-1; 7 bases fit TRBD1. Germline trimming cut 5 bases from V and 5 bases from J; bases unmatched to any gene: 11. Germline values: CDR1 MDHEN, CDR2 SYDVKM. The CDR3 runs to 15 residues. The CDR3 nucleotides are TGTGCCAGCAGTCCCCCCCAAGGGGGCGGAACTGAAGCTTTCTTT. Protein sequence: CASSPPQGGGTEAFF.

The chain is built from TRBV4-1 and TRBJ1-1, with TRBD1 as a possible D gene (5 bases). CDR1 MGHRA and CDR2 YSYEKL come from the germline V gene. This CDR3 spans 16 amino acids. Trimming took 0 bases from V and 5 from J, leaving 16 bases between them. DNA for the CDR3: TGCGCCAGCAGCCAAGAGCCGGGACTATCGGTAACTGAAGCTTTCTTT. Residues: CASSQEPGLSVTEAFF.

The V gene is TRBV19, the J gene TRBJ1-5, with D hard to call. The V and J ends lost 3 bases and 11 bases respectively, with 14 bases between them. The CDR3 is 13 amino acids. Germline V gives CDR1 LNHDA, CDR2 SQIVND (reference sequence). The CDR3 nucleotides read TGTGCCAGTAGTATTCCGACAAAGGTCACCCAGCATTTT. It translates to CASSIPTKVTQHF.

V and J are TRBV24-1 and TRBJ1-2, with TRBD1 as a possible D gene (5 bases). V lost 1 base, J lost 2 bases, and 13 bases lay in between. This CDR3 spans 16 amino acids. Germline CDR1 KGHDR, CDR2 SFDVKD. CDR3 residues: CATSDFRGGANYGYTF. The CDR3 DNA is TGTGCCACCAGTGATTTTAGGGGCGGGGCCAACTATGGCTACACCTTC.

This chain's CDR3 is CASSLQVLQPQHF. CDR3 bases: TGTGCCAGTAGTTTACAGGTTCTTCAGCCCCAGCATTTT. The V gene is TRBV19, the J gene TRBJ1-5, with TRBD1 as a possible D gene (5 bases). Trimming pared 5 bases from V and 6 bases from J, leaving 11 bases between. CDR1 is LNHDA, CDR2 SQIVND, per germline (reference sequence). The CDR3 consists of 13 residues.

This rearrangement joins TRBV5-1 to TRBJ2-3; weak D call: TRBD2 (6 bases). CDR3 length: 16 amino acids. Trimming removed 7 bases at V and 3 bases at J, with 21 bases between. Germline V lookup: CDR1 SGHRS, CDR2 YFSETQ. Here the CDR3 reads CASRLTQLGGTDTQYF. The CDR3, as DNA: TGCGCCAGCCGATTAACCCAACTCGGGGGAACAGATACGCAGTATTTT.

This chain joins TRBV6-5 and TRBJ1-6; no definite D call. Trimming shortened V by 6 bases and J by 10 bases, and 10 bases separated the two germline ends. Germline loops: CDR1 MNHEY, CDR2 SVGAGI. The CDR3 covers 12 residues. CDR3 DNA sequence: TGTGCCAGCAGGCAGTCGGGCTCACCCCTCCACTTT. Its protein product is CASRQSGSPLHF.

The chain employs TRBV6-4 and TRBJ1-6, with D tentatively TRBD1 (6 bases). Germline CDR1 and CDR2: MRHNA and SNTAGT. This CDR3 spans 18 amino acids. V gave up 2 bases and J gave up 0 bases, with 14 bases separating them. The CDR3: CASSDPQGRSSYNSPLHF. In DNA form, the CDR3 reads TGTGCCAGCAGTGACCCACAGGGACGGAGCTCCTATAATTCACCCCTCCACTTT.

This clone was detected once. This sequence joins TRBV5-1 and TRBJ1-1; the match to TRBD1 covers 8 bases. The CDR3 runs to 14 residues. Trimming took 2 bases from V and 5 from J; bases not matched to a gene: 5. Looked up from germline, CDR1 is SGHRS and CDR2 is YFSETQ. Written as DNA, the CDR3 is TGCGCCAGCAGCTTACAGGGGGGGAGTACTGAAGCTTTCTTT. It yields the protein CASSLQGGSTEAFF.

J is TRBJ1-1 and V is TRBV28; 7 positions match TRBD1. Germline V gene data show CDR1 as MDHEN and CDR2 as SYDVKM. CDR3 length: 18 residues. Germline trimming cut 3 bases from V and 3 bases from J; bases unmatched to any gene: 16. The CDR3 is CASSFIPGTAPHHTEAFF. The CDR3 nucleotides read TGTGCCAGCAGTTTCATACCCGGGACAGCACCCCATCACACTGAAGCTTTCTTT.

This chain uses TRBV2 with TRBJ2-2; 10 bases map to TRBD1. This CDR3 comprises 15 residues. From germline, CDR1 is SNHLY and CDR2 FYNNEI. The J segment lost 4 bases and the V segment lost 6 bases, leaving 5 bases of the junction unmatched. The CDR3 loop reads CASRTGTGATGELFF. The CDR3 DNA reads as TGTGCCAGCAGGACCGGGACAGGGGCCACCGGGGAGCTGTTTTTT.